This T cell receptor (beta chain) was retrieved from a study of T cell responses to AZD1222 COVID-19 vaccine. CDR3 length equals 15 residues. Using immunoSEQ multiplex PCR, the repertoire was profiled, and TCRdb retains in-frame clones only, with some absent. The sample lists roughly 140,000 clones; approximately 89% were seen once. This sequence was found in an adult in good health. Specimen: peripheral blood, collected on day 0 of AZD1222 vaccination. The gene calls are TRBV21-1 and TRBJ2-7; no check of the table's D call, TRBD1, against the DNA was made. TRBV21-1 corresponds to a pseudogene. In DNA form, the CDR3 reads TGTGCCAGCAGCGCTGACAGGGGGCTTCCCTACGAGCAGTACTTC. It is translated as CASSADRGLPYEQYF.